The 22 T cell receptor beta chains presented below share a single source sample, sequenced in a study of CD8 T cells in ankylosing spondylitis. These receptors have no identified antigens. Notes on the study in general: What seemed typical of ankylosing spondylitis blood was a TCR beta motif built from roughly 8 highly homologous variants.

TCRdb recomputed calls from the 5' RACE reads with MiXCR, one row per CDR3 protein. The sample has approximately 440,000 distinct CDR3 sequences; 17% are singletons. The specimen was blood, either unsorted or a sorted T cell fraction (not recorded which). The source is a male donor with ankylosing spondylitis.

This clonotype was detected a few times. The CDR3 reads CASSGGTGGLNTEAFF. The CDR3 DNA is TGTGCCAGCAGCGGCGGGACAGGGGGATTGAACACTGAAGCTTTCTTT. The rearrangement uses TRBV5-6 and TRBJ1-1; TRBD1 matches at 11 bases. This CDR3 has 16 amino acids. The germline gives CDR1 SGHDT, CDR2 YYEEEE. V shed 4 bases and J 0 bases; nucleotides not matched to a gene: 5.

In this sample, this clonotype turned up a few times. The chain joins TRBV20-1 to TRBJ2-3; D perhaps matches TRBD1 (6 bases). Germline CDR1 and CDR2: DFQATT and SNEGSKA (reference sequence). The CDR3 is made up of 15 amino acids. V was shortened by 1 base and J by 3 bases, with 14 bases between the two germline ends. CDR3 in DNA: TGCAGTGCTAGAGCGTGGGGGCTTGGAACAGATACGCAGTATTTT. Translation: CSARAWGLGTDTQYF.

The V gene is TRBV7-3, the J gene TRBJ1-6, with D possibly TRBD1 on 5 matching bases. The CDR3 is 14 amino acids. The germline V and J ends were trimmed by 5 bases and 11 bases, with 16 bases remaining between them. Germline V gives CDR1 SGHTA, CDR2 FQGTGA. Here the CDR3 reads CASSPGEGRAPLHF. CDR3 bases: TGTGCCAGCAGCCCGGGAGAGGGGAGGGCACCCCTCCACTTT.

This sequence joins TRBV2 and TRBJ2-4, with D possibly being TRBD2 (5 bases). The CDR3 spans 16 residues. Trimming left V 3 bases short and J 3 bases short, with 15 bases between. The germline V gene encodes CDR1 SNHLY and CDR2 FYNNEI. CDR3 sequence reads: CASSDKGDLLKNIQYF. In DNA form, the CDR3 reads TGTGCCAGCAGTGATAAGGGAGATCTACTCAAAAACATTCAGTACTTC.

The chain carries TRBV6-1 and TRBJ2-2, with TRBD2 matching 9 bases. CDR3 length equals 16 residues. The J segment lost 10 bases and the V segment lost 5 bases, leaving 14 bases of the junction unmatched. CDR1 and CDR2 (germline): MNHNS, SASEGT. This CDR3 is CASSTPRGGAPEELFF. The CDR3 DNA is TGTGCCAGCAGTACCCCGCGGGGGGGGGCACCGGAGGAGCTGTTTTTT.

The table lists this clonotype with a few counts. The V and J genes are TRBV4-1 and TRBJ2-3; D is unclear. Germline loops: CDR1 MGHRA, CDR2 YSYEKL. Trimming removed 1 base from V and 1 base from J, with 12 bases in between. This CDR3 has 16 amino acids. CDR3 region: CASSQGFGSGTDTQYF. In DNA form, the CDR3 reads TGCGCCAGCAGCCAAGGTTTCGGCAGTGGCACAGATACGCAGTATTTT.

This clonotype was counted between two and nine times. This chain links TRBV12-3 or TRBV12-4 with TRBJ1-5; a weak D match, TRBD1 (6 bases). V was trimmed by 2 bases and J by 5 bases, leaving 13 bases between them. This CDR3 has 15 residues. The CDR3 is CASSLYRATDQPQHF. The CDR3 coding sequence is TGTGCCAGCAGTTTATACAGGGCCACTGATCAGCCCCAGCATTTT.

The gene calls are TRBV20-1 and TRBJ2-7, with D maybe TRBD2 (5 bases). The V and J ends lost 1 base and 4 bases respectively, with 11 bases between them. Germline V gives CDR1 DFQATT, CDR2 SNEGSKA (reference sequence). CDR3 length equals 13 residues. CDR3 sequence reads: CSARVLGGYEQYF. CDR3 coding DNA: TGCAGTGCTAGAGTTCTCGGCGGGTACGAGCAGTACTTC.

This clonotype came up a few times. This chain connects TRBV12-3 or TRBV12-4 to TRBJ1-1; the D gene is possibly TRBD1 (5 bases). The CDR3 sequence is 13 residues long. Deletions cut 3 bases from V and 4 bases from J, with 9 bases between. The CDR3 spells CASSFRAGTEAFF. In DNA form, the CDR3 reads TGTGCCAGCAGTTTCAGGGCCGGCACTGAAGCTTTCTTT.

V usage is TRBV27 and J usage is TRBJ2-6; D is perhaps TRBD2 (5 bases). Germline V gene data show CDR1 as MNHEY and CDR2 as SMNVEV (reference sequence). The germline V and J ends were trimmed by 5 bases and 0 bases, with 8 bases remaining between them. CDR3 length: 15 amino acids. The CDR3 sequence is CASSPTSSGANVLTF. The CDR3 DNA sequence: TGTGCCAGCAGTCCAACTAGCTCTGGGGCCAACGTCCTGACTTTC.

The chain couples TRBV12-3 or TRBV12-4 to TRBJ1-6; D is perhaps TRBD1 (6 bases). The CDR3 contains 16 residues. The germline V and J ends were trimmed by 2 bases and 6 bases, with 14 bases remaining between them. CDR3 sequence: CASSLSGGRTNSPLHF. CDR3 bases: TGTGCCAGCAGTTTAAGCGGGGGCCGGACTAATTCACCCCTCCACTTT.

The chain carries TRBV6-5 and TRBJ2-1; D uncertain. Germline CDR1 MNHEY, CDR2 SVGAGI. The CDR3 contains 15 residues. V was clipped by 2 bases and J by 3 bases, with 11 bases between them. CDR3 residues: CASSYTVQDYNEQFF. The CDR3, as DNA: TGTGCCAGCAGTTACACAGTGCAGGACTACAATGAGCAGTTCTTC.

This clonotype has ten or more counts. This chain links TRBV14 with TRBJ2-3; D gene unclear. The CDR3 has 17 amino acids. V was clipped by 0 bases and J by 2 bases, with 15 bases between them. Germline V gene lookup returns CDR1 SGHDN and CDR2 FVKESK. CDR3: CASSQDRDFLSTDTQYF. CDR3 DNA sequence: TGTGCCAGCAGCCAAGATCGAGACTTCCTCTCCACAGATACGCAGTATTTT.

The CDR3 loop is CATSRDLKGQSTDTQYF. CDR3 nucleotide sequence: TGTGCCACCAGCAGAGACCTTAAGGGACAGTCCACAGATACGCAGTATTTT. This sequence joins TRBV15 and TRBJ2-3, with TRBD1 identical over 7 bases. Germline lookup yields CDR1 LNHNV and CDR2 YYDKDF (reference sequence). With V trimmed by 0 bases and J by 2 bases, 8 bases remained unmatched. This CDR3 contains 17 residues. The full variable domain, its missing parts supplied by reference TRBV15 and TRBJ2-3, is DAMVIQNPRYQVTQFGKPVTLSCSQTLNHNVMYWYQQKSSQAPKLLFHYYDKDFNNEADTPDNFQSRRPNTSFCFLDIRSPGLGDTAMYLCATSRDLKGQSTDTQYFGPGTRLTVL.

The CDR3: CASSKGNTEAFF. DNA for the CDR3: TGTGCCAGCAGTAAAGGGAACACTGAAGCTTTCTTT. The chain recombines TRBV6-5 with TRBJ1-1; D is ambiguous. V was clipped by 5 bases and J by 1 base, with 5 bases between them. The CDR3 sequence is 12 residues long. Germline V CDR1 and CDR2: MNHEY, SVGAGI.

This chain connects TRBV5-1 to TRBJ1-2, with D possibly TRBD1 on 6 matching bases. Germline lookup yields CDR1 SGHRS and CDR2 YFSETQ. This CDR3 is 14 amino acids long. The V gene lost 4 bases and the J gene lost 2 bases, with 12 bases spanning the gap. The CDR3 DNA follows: TGCGCCAGCAGCCGGTATACAGGGAACTATGGCTACACCTTC. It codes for CASSRYTGNYGYTF.

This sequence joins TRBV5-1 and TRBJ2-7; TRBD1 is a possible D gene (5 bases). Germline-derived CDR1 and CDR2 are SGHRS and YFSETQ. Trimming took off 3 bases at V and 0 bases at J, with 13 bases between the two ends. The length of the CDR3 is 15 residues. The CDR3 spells CASSSRQTSSYEQYF. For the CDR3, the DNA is TGCGCCAGCAGCTCCCGACAGACCAGCTCCTACGAGCAGTACTTC.

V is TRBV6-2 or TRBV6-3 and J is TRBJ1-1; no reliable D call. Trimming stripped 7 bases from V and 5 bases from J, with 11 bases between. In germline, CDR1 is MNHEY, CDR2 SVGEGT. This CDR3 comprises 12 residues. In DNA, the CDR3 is TGTGCCAGCACCACCAGCGGGACTGAAGCTTTCTTT. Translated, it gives CASTTSGTEAFF.

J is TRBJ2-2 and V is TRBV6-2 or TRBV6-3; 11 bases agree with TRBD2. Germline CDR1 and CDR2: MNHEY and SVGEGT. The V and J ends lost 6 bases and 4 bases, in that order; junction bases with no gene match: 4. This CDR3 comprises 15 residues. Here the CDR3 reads CASRLLAGGTGELFF. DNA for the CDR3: TGTGCCAGCAGGCTCCTAGCGGGGGGCACCGGGGAGCTGTTTTTT.

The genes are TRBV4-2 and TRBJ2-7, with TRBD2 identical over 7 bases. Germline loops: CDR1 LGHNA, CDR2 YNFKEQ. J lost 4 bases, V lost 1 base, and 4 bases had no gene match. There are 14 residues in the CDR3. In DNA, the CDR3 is TGTGCCAGCAGCCAAGGGGACTACAATTACGAGCAGTACTTC. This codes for CASSQGDYNYEQYF.

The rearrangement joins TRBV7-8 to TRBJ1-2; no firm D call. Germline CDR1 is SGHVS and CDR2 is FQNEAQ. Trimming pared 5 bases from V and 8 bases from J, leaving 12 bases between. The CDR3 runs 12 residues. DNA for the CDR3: TGTGCCAGCAGCGCTCGCATGGGGGGCTACACCTTC. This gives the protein CASSARMGGYTF.

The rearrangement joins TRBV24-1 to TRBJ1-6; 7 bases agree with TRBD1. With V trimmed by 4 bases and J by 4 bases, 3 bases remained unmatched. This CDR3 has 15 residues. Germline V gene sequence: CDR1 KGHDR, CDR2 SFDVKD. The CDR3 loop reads CATSDPRGYNSPLHF. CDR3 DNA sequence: TGTGCCACCAGTGACCCCAGGGGGTATAATTCACCCCTCCACTTT.